These T cell receptor beta chains were read from a single sample in a study of T cells in Graves' hyperthyroidism and ophthalmopathy. TCRdb re-derived calls from the multiplex PCR reads in MiXCR, one entry per CDR3 protein. In the table there are fewer than 450,000 distinct CDR3 sequences, 17% of which are singletons. Sequenced sample: blood. These receptors were obtained from a woman aged 25 to 39 with Graves' hyperthyroidism that later progressed to Graves' ophthalmopathy. Each CDR3 is given with its conserved first and last residue. D genes are given only for firm matches. Rows give clone size only sometimes, using once, few, many, or a class for an expanded clone.

abundance: many; d_gene: TRBD1; v_gene: TRBV12-3/TRBV12-4; len: 14; j_gene: TRBJ2-5; CDR3nt: TGTGCCAGCAGCTATGGACAGGCTAAAGAGACCCAGTACTTC; CDR3aa: CASSYGQAKETQYF
abundance: -; d_gene: TRBD1; v_gene: TRBV7-3; len: 16; j_gene: TRBJ1-4; CDR3nt: TGTGCCAGCAGCGTCGACAGGGCGGGAACTAATGAAAAACTGTTTTTT; CDR3aa: CASSVDRAGTNEKLFF
abundance: -; d_gene: TRBD2; v_gene: TRBV27; len: 15; j_gene: TRBJ2-5; CDR3nt: TGTGCCAGCAGTTATGGGCTAGCGGGGCAAGAGACCCAGTACTTC; CDR3aa: CASSYGLAGQETQYF
abundance: many; d_gene: -; v_gene: TRBV12-3/TRBV12-4; len: 14; j_gene: TRBJ1-2; CDR3nt: TGTGCCAGCACCCAGGCCCCGGATATCTATGGCTACACCTTC; CDR3aa: CASTQAPDIYGYTF
abundance: many; d_gene: TRBD2; v_gene: TRBV12-3/TRBV12-4; len: 15; j_gene: TRBJ2-7; CDR3nt: TGTGCCAGCAGGGGTACCGGGACTAGCAGTTACGAGCAGTACTTC; CDR3aa: CASRGTGTSSYEQYF
abundance: -; d_gene: TRBD1; v_gene: TRBV6-2/TRBV6-3; len: 13; j_gene: TRBJ1-1; CDR3nt: TGTGCCAGCAGTCCGGGACAGGGCACTGAAGCTTTCTTT; CDR3aa: CASSPGQGTEAFF
abundance: few; d_gene: -; v_gene: TRBV18; len: 15; j_gene: TRBJ2-4; CDR3nt: TGTGCCAGCTCACCCCCGGCGCTAGCCAAAAACATTCAGTACTTC; CDR3aa: CASSPPALAKNIQYF
abundance: many; d_gene: TRBD2; v_gene: TRBV28; len: 13; j_gene: TRBJ2-1; CDR3nt: TGTGCCAGCTTGATTAGCGGGAGTTATGAGCAGTTCTTC; CDR3aa: CASLISGSYEQFF
abundance: many; d_gene: TRBD1; v_gene: TRBV28; len: 14; j_gene: TRBJ2-7; CDR3nt: TGTGCCAGCAGTCCCACAGGGGGCCGTGGCGAGCAGTACTTC; CDR3aa: CASSPTGGRGEQYF
abundance: -; d_gene: TRBD2; v_gene: TRBV20-1; len: 14; j_gene: TRBJ2-1; CDR3nt: TGCAGCTTAAGGGCTAGCGGCGCGTACAATGAGCAGTTCTTC; CDR3aa: CSLRASGAYNEQFF
abundance: many; d_gene: TRBD2; v_gene: TRBV29-1; len: 17; j_gene: TRBJ2-1; CDR3nt: TGCAGCGTTGAAGGTGGTAGCGGGACTGGGACCTACAATGAGCAGTTCTTC; CDR3aa: CSVEGGSGTGTYNEQFF
abundance: -; d_gene: -; v_gene: TRBV12-3/TRBV12-4; len: 15; j_gene: TRBJ2-5; CDR3nt: TGTGCCAGCAGTGTTAGGCTAGGTGACCAAGAGACCCAGTACTTC; CDR3aa: CASSVRLGDQETQYF
abundance: many; d_gene: TRBD1; v_gene: TRBV12-3/TRBV12-4; len: 13; j_gene: TRBJ1-2; CDR3nt: TGTGCCAGCAGCCGACAGGGAATGGGAGGCTACACCTTC; CDR3aa: CASSRQGMGGYTF
abundance: -; d_gene: -; v_gene: TRBV6-5; len: 14; j_gene: TRBJ1-1; CDR3nt: TGTGCCAGCAGTTACTGGGGGCTGAACACTGAAGCTTTCTTT; CDR3aa: CASSYWGLNTEAFF
abundance: many; d_gene: -; v_gene: TRBV7-8; len: 15; j_gene: TRBJ1-5; CDR3nt: TGTGCCAGCAGCCTCAACTTGGACGGCAATCAGCCCCAGCATTTT; CDR3aa: CASSLNLDGNQPQHF
abundance: -; d_gene: -; v_gene: TRBV3-1; len: 14; j_gene: TRBJ2-7; CDR3nt: TGTGCCAGCAGCCAGGGCACCACCGGCTACGAGCAGTACTTC; CDR3aa: CASSQGTTGYEQYF
abundance: -; d_gene: -; v_gene: TRBV14; len: 14; j_gene: TRBJ2-2; CDR3nt: TGTGCCAGCAGTCCATTCCTAGCGTCCGGGGAGCTGTTTTTT; CDR3aa: CASSPFLASGELFF
abundance: many; d_gene: TRBD1; v_gene: TRBV19; len: 13; j_gene: TRBJ1-5; CDR3nt: TGTGCCAGTGGGACAGGTAACAATCAGCCCCAGCATTTT; CDR3aa: CASGTGNNQPQHF
abundance: few; d_gene: TRBD1; v_gene: TRBV7-9; len: 15; j_gene: TRBJ2-3; CDR3nt: TGTGCCAGCAGCCATTCAGGGGGCGTCTCGGATACGCAGTATTTT; CDR3aa: CASSHSGGVSDTQYF
abundance: few; d_gene: -; v_gene: TRBV24-1; len: 14; j_gene: TRBJ2-7; CDR3nt: TGTGCCACCAGTGACCTGGACAGCCCCTACGAGCAGTACTTC; CDR3aa: CATSDLDSPYEQYF
abundance: many; d_gene: TRBD2; v_gene: TRBV4-1; len: 16; j_gene: TRBJ2-7; CDR3nt: TGCGCCAGCGGACTTGAAAGCGGGGTGACCTCCTACGAGCAGTACTTC; CDR3aa: CASGLESGVTSYEQYF
abundance: -; d_gene: -; v_gene: TRBV12-3/TRBV12-4; len: 19; j_gene: TRBJ2-1; CDR3nt: TGTGCCAGCAGTTTACCCTCCGAGGCAGCGGGCCCCGGAGGAGCCCAGCAGTTCTTC; CDR3aa: CASSLPSEAAGPGGAQQFF
abundance: -; d_gene: -; v_gene: TRBV7-9; len: 13; j_gene: TRBJ2-1; CDR3nt: TGTGCCAGCAGCTCCCCACTCGGGAGCCTGCAGTTCTTC; CDR3aa: CASSSPLGSLQFF
abundance: -; d_gene: -; v_gene: TRBV5-6; len: 15; j_gene: TRBJ1-2; CDR3nt: TGTGCCAGCAGCTTGGCCCGACAGGTGAGGGATGGCTACACCTTC; CDR3aa: CASSLARQVRDGYTF
abundance: few; d_gene: TRBD2; v_gene: TRBV2; len: 16; j_gene: TRBJ2-3; CDR3nt: TGTGCCAGCAGCCCGGGGACTAGCGGATTCACAGATACGCAGTATTTT; CDR3aa: CASSPGTSGFTDTQYF
abundance: many; d_gene: TRBD1; v_gene: TRBV30; len: 17; j_gene: TRBJ2-1; CDR3nt: TGTGCCTGGAATTCCAACCGGGACAGGAGCCGTTACAATGAGCAGTTCTTC; CDR3aa: CAWNSNRDRSRYNEQFF
abundance: -; d_gene: -; v_gene: TRBV27; len: 11; j_gene: TRBJ1-5; CDR3nt: TGTGCCAGCGGATTTAATCAGCCCCAGCATTTT; CDR3aa: CASGFNQPQHF
abundance: many; d_gene: -; v_gene: TRBV9; len: 15; j_gene: TRBJ2-3; CDR3nt: TGTGCCAGCAGCGTACACGGGGGCTTCACAGATACGCAGTATTTT; CDR3aa: CASSVHGGFTDTQYF
abundance: many; d_gene: TRBD2; v_gene: TRBV4-1; len: 15; j_gene: TRBJ2-7; CDR3nt: TGCGCCAGCAGCCAAGGACTAGCGCAGGCCTACGAGCAGTACTTC; CDR3aa: CASSQGLAQAYEQYF
abundance: -; d_gene: TRBD2; v_gene: TRBV19; len: 16; j_gene: TRBJ2-7; CDR3nt: TGTGCCAGTAGTATGTGGGCTAGCGGGAGTCCCTACGAGCAGTACTTC; CDR3aa: CASSMWASGSPYEQYF
abundance: -; d_gene: -; v_gene: TRBV19; len: 15; j_gene: TRBJ2-3; CDR3nt: TGTGCCAGTAGTATAGTAGCAGGATTCTCAGATACGCAGTATTTT; CDR3aa: CASSIVAGFSDTQYF
abundance: -; d_gene: TRBD1; v_gene: TRBV6-1; len: 16; j_gene: TRBJ2-1; CDR3nt: TGTGCCAGCGGAATTACCGGGACAGGGGGCTGGGATGAGCAGTTCTTC; CDR3aa: CASGITGTGGWDEQFF
abundance: many; d_gene: -; v_gene: TRBV6-5; len: 13; j_gene: TRBJ2-7; CDR3nt: TGTGCCAGCAGTTACGGGGTGGGCCTTGAGCAGTACTTC; CDR3aa: CASSYGVGLEQYF
abundance: many; d_gene: TRBD2; v_gene: TRBV6-1; len: 17; j_gene: TRBJ2-1; CDR3nt: TGTGCCAGCAGGAGAGGGACTAGCGGGGGACCAGGGAATGAGCAGTTCTTC; CDR3aa: CASRRGTSGGPGNEQFF
abundance: many; d_gene: TRBD1; v_gene: TRBV12-3/TRBV12-4; len: 14; j_gene: TRBJ2-2; CDR3nt: TGTGCCAGCAGTCCCGGACAGGGATCAGGGGAGCTGTTTTTT; CDR3aa: CASSPGQGSGELFF
abundance: -; d_gene: -; v_gene: TRBV30; len: 13; j_gene: TRBJ1-2; CDR3nt: TGTGCCTGGAGCCCAGGGTTCAACTATGGCTACACCTTC; CDR3aa: CAWSPGFNYGYTF
abundance: few; d_gene: -; v_gene: TRBV15; len: 14; j_gene: TRBJ2-7; CDR3nt: TGTGCCACCAGCAGAGAGGGGGTCTCCTACGAGCAGTACTTC; CDR3aa: CATSREGVSYEQYF
abundance: -; d_gene: -; v_gene: TRBV6-1; len: 14; j_gene: TRBJ1-1; CDR3nt: TGTGCCAGCAGTGAAAGGTGGCAGGGTCCTGAAGCTTTCTTT; CDR3aa: CASSERWQGPEAFF
abundance: many; d_gene: -; v_gene: TRBV30; len: 12; j_gene: TRBJ1-4; CDR3nt: TGTGCCCTCTCGAACAGTAATGAAAAACTGTTTTTT; CDR3aa: CALSNSNEKLFF
abundance: -; d_gene: -; v_gene: TRBV28; len: 13; j_gene: TRBJ1-3; CDR3nt: TGTGCCAGCAGTTTATCAATAAGGGGCACCATATATTTT; CDR3aa: CASSLSIRGTIYF
abundance: many; d_gene: TRBD2; v_gene: TRBV5-8; len: 16; j_gene: TRBJ2-7; CDR3nt: TGTGCCAGCAGCGGGGGACTAGCGGGAGCTAACTACGAGCAGTACTTC; CDR3aa: CASSGGLAGANYEQYF
abundance: -; d_gene: TRBD2; v_gene: TRBV29-1; len: 15; j_gene: TRBJ2-7; CDR3nt: TGCAGCGTTGAATCTTCCGGGGGGGGCGGCTACGAGCAGTACTTC; CDR3aa: CSVESSGGGGYEQYF
abundance: few; d_gene: TRBD1; v_gene: TRBV28; len: 13; j_gene: TRBJ2-5; CDR3nt: TGTGCCAGCAGAACGGGACAGCTCGGTTTCAAGTACTTC; CDR3aa: CASRTGQLGFKYF
abundance: -; d_gene: -; v_gene: TRBV5-1; len: 15; j_gene: TRBJ1-5; CDR3nt: TGTGCCAGCAGCCTGGGGGCGGGGGGTGATCAGCCCCAGCATTTT; CDR3aa: CASSLGAGGDQPQHF
abundance: -; d_gene: TRBD2; v_gene: TRBV7-9; len: 15; j_gene: TRBJ2-7; CDR3nt: TGTGCCAGCAGCTTGGCGGGGAGGGTCTCCTACGAGCAGTACTTC; CDR3aa: CASSLAGRVSYEQYF
abundance: many; d_gene: TRBD2; v_gene: TRBV2; len: 14; j_gene: TRBJ2-1; CDR3nt: TGTGCCAGCCGAGGACTAGCGGGATTTGGTGAGCAGTTCTTC; CDR3aa: CASRGLAGFGEQFF
abundance: many; d_gene: TRBD1; v_gene: TRBV12-3/TRBV12-4; len: 14; j_gene: TRBJ2-1; CDR3nt: TGTGCCAGCAGTTTCGACAGGGGAAGTAATGAGCAGTTCTTC; CDR3aa: CASSFDRGSNEQFF
abundance: few; d_gene: -; v_gene: TRBV19; len: 15; j_gene: TRBJ2-1; CDR3nt: TGTGCCAGTAGTACCCGTGTAGAGTCGTCCGATGAGCAGTTCTTC; CDR3aa: CASSTRVESSDEQFF
abundance: few; d_gene: TRBD1; v_gene: TRBV28; len: 19; j_gene: TRBJ2-2; CDR3nt: TGTGCCAGCACCCACGAAACTCGGAGACAGGGGGCGTTTACCGGGGAGCTGTTTTTT; CDR3aa: CASTHETRRQGAFTGELFF
abundance: -; d_gene: -; v_gene: TRBV12-3/TRBV12-4; len: 14; j_gene: TRBJ1-2; CDR3nt: TGTGCCAGCAGTTTAGCGCGGCAGAACTATGGCTACACCTTC; CDR3aa: CASSLARQNYGYTF
abundance: many; d_gene: -; v_gene: TRBV19; len: 15; j_gene: TRBJ1-1; CDR3nt: TGTGCCAGTAGTATTTGGGGCAGGATGAACACTGAAGCTTTCTTT; CDR3aa: CASSIWGRMNTEAFF
abundance: many; d_gene: -; v_gene: TRBV6-2/TRBV6-3; len: 12; j_gene: TRBJ2-2; CDR3nt: TGTGCCAGCAGTTTAGACACCGGGGAGCTGTTTTTT; CDR3aa: CASSLDTGELFF
abundance: -; d_gene: -; v_gene: TRBV7-9; len: 16; j_gene: TRBJ2-2; CDR3nt: TGTGCCAGCAGCCCCCCGGAGGGCAGGGTCTTCGAGGAGCCGTTTTTT; CDR3aa: CASSPPEGRVFEEPFF
abundance: few; d_gene: TRBD1; v_gene: TRBV4-1; len: 16; j_gene: TRBJ2-5; CDR3nt: TGCGCCAGCAGCCAAGATTTGGGACAGGGGCTAGAGACCCAGTACTTC; CDR3aa: CASSQDLGQGLETQYF
abundance: many; d_gene: -; v_gene: TRBV27; len: 13; j_gene: TRBJ2-1; CDR3nt: TGTGCCAGCAGTCCAGGTCTATACAATGAGCAGTTCTTC; CDR3aa: CASSPGLYNEQFF
abundance: -; d_gene: -; v_gene: TRBV6-1; len: 15; j_gene: TRBJ2-6; CDR3nt: TGTGCCAGCAGTGAACAGGGGACCGGGGCCAACGTCCTGACTTTC; CDR3aa: CASSEQGTGANVLTF
abundance: many; d_gene: -; v_gene: TRBV19; len: 14; j_gene: TRBJ2-7; CDR3nt: TGTGCCAGTAGTATTTCGACTTCTTTCTACGAGCAGTACTTC; CDR3aa: CASSISTSFYEQYF
abundance: -; d_gene: -; v_gene: TRBV6-1; len: 16; j_gene: TRBJ1-1; CDR3nt: TGTGCCAGCAGTCGGGACACCCTGGCCGCGGGCACTGAAGCTTTCTTT; CDR3aa: CASSRDTLAAGTEAFF
abundance: -; d_gene: -; v_gene: TRBV12-3/TRBV12-4; len: 13; j_gene: TRBJ1-2; CDR3nt: TGTGCCAGCAGTTTATTAGGGGTCTATGGCTACACCTTC; CDR3aa: CASSLLGVYGYTF
abundance: -; d_gene: -; v_gene: TRBV2; len: 13; j_gene: TRBJ2-3; CDR3nt: TGTGCTACTCAGTGGGGTTGGACAGATACGCAGTATTTT; CDR3aa: CATQWGWTDTQYF